These 29 T cell receptor beta chains came from one sample sequenced in a study of cytomegalovirus exposure and HLA in healthy donors. PCR used 60 Vbeta primers and 13 Jbeta primers. TCRdb's table, derived via immunoSEQ multiplex PCR, lists solely in-frame clones and lacks some. The table lists about 52,000 clones, approximately 72% of them singletons. Sequenced input: PBMCs. The receptors shown here come from a woman aged 45-65 years in good health and CMV-seronegative.

The chain uses TRBV2 and TRBJ1-4, with 8 bases lining up with TRBD1. With V trimmed by 9 bases and J by 5 bases, 5 bases remained unmatched. Germline assignment: CDR1 SNHLY and CDR2 FYNNEI. This CDR3 is 13 amino acids long. CDR3 sequence: CASCRGLNEKLFF. The CDR3 coding sequence is TGTGCCAGTTGCAGGGGGCTCAATGAAAAACTGTTTTTT. The full variable domain, its missing parts supplied by reference TRBV2 and TRBJ1-4, is EPEVTQTPSHQVTQMGQEVILRCVPISNHLYFYWYRQILGQKVEFLVSFYNNEISEKSEIFDDQFSVERPDGSNFTLKIRSTKLEDSAMYFCASCRGLNEKLFFGSGTQLSVL.

The chain joins TRBV7-6 to TRBJ2-2; 11 nucleotides align to TRBD2. The CDR3 loop spans 21 amino acids. With V trimmed by 6 bases and J by 2 bases, 20 bases remained unmatched. Germline CDR1 is SGHVS and CDR2 is FNYEAQ. The CDR3 region has the DNA TGTGCCAGCAGTCGACGCACCCCCGGTGGGACTAGCGGACCCAACACCGGGGAGCTGTTTTTT. Its protein is CASSRRTPGGTSGPNTGELFF.

This chain uses TRBV4-3 with TRBJ2-1, with D possibly matching TRBD1 (6 bases). V was pared by 0 bases and J by 8 bases, with 23 bases between. Per germline, CDR1 LGHNA and CDR2 YSLEER. This CDR3 spans 18 amino acids. For the CDR3, the DNA is TGCGCCAGCAGCCAAGAAGTCCAGGGGTATTTAGGGCGGGATGAGCAGTTCTTC. Protein sequence: CASSQEVQGYLGRDEQFF.

This rearrangement joins TRBV10-3 to TRBJ2-1; TRBD1 agrees at 7 bases. This CDR3 spans 14 amino acids. The J segment lost 0 bases and the V segment lost 4 bases, leaving 0 bases of the junction unmatched. Germline V gene lookup returns CDR1 ENHRY and CDR2 SYGVKD. The CDR3 region is CAISGDSSYNEQFF. The CDR3 coding sequence is TGTGCCATCAGTGGGGACAGCTCCTACAATGAGCAGTTCTTC.

This clone turned up a few times. V usage is TRBV28 and J usage is TRBJ1-5, with D possibly TRBD1 on 5 matching bases. Trimming left V 4 bases short and J 3 bases short, with 16 bases between. Germline V gene lookup returns CDR1 MDHEN and CDR2 SYDVKM. The length of the CDR3 is 16 residues. The chain's CDR3 is CASSSPKDTYNQPQHF. CDR3 coding DNA: TGTGCCAGCAGTTCTCCCAAGGACACTTACAATCAGCCCCAGCATTTT.

The CDR3 bases are TGCGCCAGCAGCGTTGGGGGGGCGAGGACTGAAGCTTTCTTT. It encodes CASSVGGARTEAFF. V and J are TRBV5-1 and TRBJ1-1; a possible D gene is TRBD1 (6 bases). CDR1 and CDR2 from the germline V gene are SGHRS and YFSETQ. There are 14 residues in the CDR3. Trimming stripped 4 bases from V and 5 bases from J, with 15 bases between.

The V and J genes are TRBV6-5 and TRBJ2-7, with 7 nucleotides matching TRBD2. The CDR3 has 13 amino acids. J was trimmed by 9 bases and V by 2 bases; bases with no gene match: 7. CDR1 and CDR2 (germline): MNHEY, SVGAGI. CDR3 bases: TGTGCCAGCAGTTACGCCGGGCGGGAGCTGCAGTACTTC. Encoded protein: CASSYAGRELQYF.

J is TRBJ1-1 and V is TRBV28; 9 bases fit TRBD1. The length of the CDR3 is 15 residues. In germline, CDR1 is MDHEN, CDR2 SYDVKM. With V trimmed by 0 bases and J by 4 bases, 3 bases remained unmatched. Here the CDR3 reads CASSLWTGGGTEAFF. CDR3 nucleotides: TGTGCCAGCAGTTTATGGACAGGGGGTGGCACTGAAGCTTTCTTT.

DNA for the CDR3: TGTGCCAGCAGTGTGTACCTAAGAGGGACTGAAGCTTTCTTT. Translated: CASSVYLRGTEAFF. V gene TRBV6-1 combines with J gene TRBJ1-1; D gene ambiguous. Germline CDR1 reads MNHNS; CDR2 reads SASEGT. Trimming took off 4 bases at V and 5 bases at J, with 14 bases between the two ends. The CDR3 spans 14 residues.

The V call is TRBV9, the J call TRBJ2-3, with D tentatively TRBD1 (5 bases). Trimming removed 4 bases from V and 4 bases from J, with 16 bases in between. The CDR3 covers 15 residues. Germline assignment: CDR1 SGDLS and CDR2 YYNGEE. This CDR3 reads CASSPTLGPPDTQYF. The DNA of the CDR3 is TGTGCCAGCAGCCCCACACTGGGGCCTCCAGATACGCAGTATTTT.

The CDR3 DNA reads TGTGCCAGCAGCCTCGGGACAGGGGAAGAGACCCAGTACTTC. Protein product: CASSLGTGEETQYF. J is TRBJ2-5 and V is TRBV7-9; 10 nucleotides line up with TRBD1. CDR3 length: 14 residues. Germline V gene data show CDR1 as SEHNR and CDR2 as FQNEAQ (reference sequence). Unmatched junction bases numbered 3, after V lost 5 bases and J lost 3 bases.

The V call is TRBV2, the J call TRBJ1-2, with TRBD1 matching 8 bases. There are 13 residues in the CDR3. Germline CDR1 is SNHLY and CDR2 is FYNNEI. V lost 6 bases to trimming and J lost 2 bases; unmatched junction nucleotides: 2. The CDR3: CASSGQGNYGYTF. The CDR3 DNA sequence: TGTGCCAGCAGCGGACAGGGAAACTATGGCTACACCTTC.

This chain joins TRBV27 and TRBJ2-7, with a weak D call TRBD2 (5 bases). This CDR3 spans 15 amino acids. CDR1 and CDR2 from the germline V gene are MNHEY and SMNVEV (reference sequence). Deletions cut 7 bases from V and 6 bases from J, with 22 bases between. The CDR3 DNA reads as TGTGCCAGCACGCGGGCGGCGGCCCCCAAGGGCGAGCAGTACTTC. Translation: CASTRAAAPKGEQYF.

The J gene is TRBJ2-7, the V gene TRBV10-2, with D possibly matching TRBD2 (5 bases). The V end was cut by 7 bases, the J end by 0 bases, with 10 bases between. The germline gives CDR1 WSHSY, CDR2 SAAADI. This CDR3 has 13 amino acids. CDR3 in amino acids: CASMDTSSYEQYF. The CDR3 region has the DNA TGCGCCAGCATGGATACTAGCTCCTACGAGCAGTACTTC.

The chain combines TRBV9 with TRBJ2-6; D perhaps matches TRBD1 (5 bases). The CDR3 totals 16 residues. Germline CDR1 and CDR2: SGDLS and YYNGEE. Trimming pared 0 bases from V and 0 bases from J, leaving 7 bases between. The CDR3 DNA sequence: TGTGCCAGCAGCGTAGGGGGCAGCTCTGGGGCCAACGTCCTGACTTTC. Amino acid sequence: CASSVGGSSGANVLTF.

This clone appeared once. This sequence joins TRBV18 and TRBJ2-5, with D possibly TRBD2 on 5 matching bases. CDR1 and CDR2 from the germline V gene are KGHSH and LQKENI. V lost 3 bases to trimming and J lost 1 base, with 15 bases between them. This CDR3 has 16 amino acids. As DNA, the CDR3 is TGTGCCAGCTCACCCTGGTCGCGAGAGGGCCAAGAGACCCAGTACTTC. This gives the protein CASSPWSREGQETQYF. Full variable domain (outside the CDR3, taken from reference TRBV18 and TRBJ2-5): NAGVMQNPRHLVRRRGQEARLRCSPMKGHSHVYWYRQLPEEGLKFMVYLQKENIIDESGMPKERFSAEFPKEGPSILRIQQVVRGDSAAYFCASSPWSREGQETQYFGPGTRLLVL.

The chain carries TRBV9 and TRBJ1-1; D might be TRBD1 (5 bases). V gave up 0 bases and J gave up 1 base, with 10 bases separating them. Germline loops: CDR1 SGDLS, CDR2 YYNGEE. The CDR3 loop spans 15 amino acids. CDR3 amino acids: CASSVGGVGNTEAFF. The CDR3 bases are TGTGCCAGCAGCGTAGGGGGGGTAGGGAACACTGAAGCTTTCTTT.

The chain couples TRBV30 to TRBJ2-3; D is unresolved. V shed 3 bases and J shed 11 bases, with 12 bases lying between them. This CDR3 is built from 11 residues. Looked up from germline, CDR1 is GTSNPN and CDR2 is SVGIG (reference sequence). As DNA, the CDR3 is TGTGCCTGGAGCCTTGGGCCGATGCAGTATTTT. Protein product: CAWSLGPMQYF. The variable domain in full, completed from reference TRBV30 and TRBJ2-3, reads SQTIHQWPATLVQPVGSPLSLECTVEGTSNPNLYWYRQAAGRGLQLLFYSVGIGQISSEVPQNLSASRPQDRQFILSSKKLLLSDSGFYLCAWSLGPMQYFGPGTRLTVL.

This rearrangement joins TRBV6-4 to TRBJ1-4; no clear D. Germline loops: CDR1 MRHNA, CDR2 SNTAGT. The V and J ends lost 2 bases and 4 bases respectively, with 14 bases between them. This CDR3 is 16 amino acids long. The CDR3 region is CASSDPLGGFNEKLFF. The CDR3 DNA reads as TGTGCCAGCAGTGACCCCTTAGGCGGTTTTAATGAAAAACTGTTTTTT.

The genes are TRBV6-5 and TRBJ1-2, with TRBD1 matching 8 bases. V lost 6 bases to trimming and J lost 7 bases; unmatched junction nucleotides: 7. The CDR3 extends over 13 amino acids. The germline V gene has CDR1 MNHEY and CDR2 SVGAGI. The CDR3 here is CASRGGTGFGYTF. CDR3 DNA sequence: TGTGCCAGCAGGGGGGGGACAGGTTTTGGCTACACCTTC.

The chain employs TRBV7-3 and TRBJ2-7; 10 bases line up with TRBD1. CDR3 size: 15 residues. The germline gives CDR1 SGHTA, CDR2 FQGTGA. Trimming cost V 3 bases and J 5 bases; bases outside gene matches: 7. In DNA, the CDR3 is TGTGCCAGCAGCTTCGGGACAGGGGAATTCAACGAGCAGTACTTC. This translates into CASSFGTGEFNEQYF.

The CDR3 DNA reads as TGTGCCAGCAGCCCAGGGTCCAAACCGTACGAGCAGTACTTC. It encodes CASSPGSKPYEQYF. The gene calls are TRBV11-2 and TRBJ2-7; a possible D gene is TRBD1 (5 bases). Germline V gene lookup returns CDR1 SGHAT and CDR2 FQNNGV. Trimming stripped 5 bases from V and 4 bases from J, with 15 bases between. The CDR3 covers 14 residues.

V and J are TRBV14 and TRBJ1-2, with D uncertain. The germline gives CDR1 SGHDN, CDR2 FVKESK. The germline V and J ends were trimmed by 1 base and 7 bases, with 13 bases remaining between them. The CDR3 runs to 14 residues. The CDR3 nucleotides read TGTGCCAGCAGCCAAGTATCCCGAGGGTCTGGCTACACCTTC. Encoded protein: CASSQVSRGSGYTF.

The V and J genes are TRBV10-3 and TRBJ2-3, with 16 bases that match TRBD2. V was pared by 6 bases and J by 2 bases, with 5 bases of the junction left unmatched. The CDR3 contains 17 residues. Germline-derived CDR1 and CDR2 are ENHRY and SYGVKD. DNA of the CDR3: TGTGCCATCAGGCCGGGACTAGCGGGGGGGACCACAGATACGCAGTATTTT. Its protein product is CAIRPGLAGGTTDTQYF.

J is TRBJ2-3 and V is TRBV28, with 8 nucleotides matching TRBD1. The V and J ends lost 6 bases and 4 bases, in that order; junction bases with no gene match: 9. Germline CDR1 reads MDHEN; CDR2 reads SYDVKM. The CDR3 covers 15 residues. The CDR3 DNA sequence: TGTGCCAGCAGCCTAGGGGCAGGGGGCGCAGATACGCAGTATTTT. Translation: CASSLGAGGADTQYF.

This chain joins TRBV5-1 and TRBJ2-1; D ambiguous. The CDR3 loop spans 16 amino acids. CDR1 and CDR2 (germline): SGHRS, YFSETQ. The V end lost 2 bases, the J end lost 0 bases, and 12 bases lay between the germline ends. This CDR3 is CASSLGTESSYNEQFF. As DNA, the CDR3 is TGCGCCAGCAGCTTAGGAACAGAGAGCTCCTACAATGAGCAGTTCTTC.

This chain links TRBV4-2 with TRBJ1-2; TRBD1 aligns across 8 bases. Germline CDR1 reads LGHNA; CDR2 reads YNFKEQ. This CDR3 is built from 15 residues. The ends lost 0 bases at V and 6 bases at J; junction bases unmatched: 6. The CDR3 nucleotides are TGTGCCAGCAGCCAAGATGAGGACAGGGACCATGGCTACACCTTC. Translating gives CASSQDEDRDHGYTF.

The chain joins TRBV7-8 to TRBJ2-3; D gene uncertain. The CDR3 totals 14 residues. Trimming stripped 4 bases from V and 2 bases from J, with 10 bases between. CDR1 and CDR2 (germline): SGHVS, FQNEAQ. Written as DNA, the CDR3 is TGTGCCAGCAGCTCTACGATGCACACAGATACGCAGTATTTT. Translated, it gives CASSSTMHTDTQYF.

The chain recombines TRBV6-1 with TRBJ2-7; 7 bases align to TRBD1. V gave up 10 bases and J gave up 10 bases; unmatched junction bases: 7. The CDR3 sequence is 10 residues long. In germline, CDR1 is MNHNS, CDR2 SASEGT. For the CDR3, the DNA is TGTGCCATAAAGGGGGCGGAACAGTACTTC. Protein sequence: CAIKGAEQYF.